A single sample is the source of the 5 T cell receptor beta chains below, sequenced in a study of PD-1 blockade in mismatch repair-deficient tumors. Libraries were prepared by immunoSEQ multiplex PCR; TCRdb keeps only in-frame clonotypes and omits some of them. The table shows roughly 34,000 clones, with around 80% occurring only once. The starting material was PBMCs, obtained 6 to 7 weeks after starting pembrolizumab. These receptors were obtained from an adult with mismatch repair-deficient cancer.

The chain couples TRBV7-2 to TRBJ2-7; TRBD1 aligns across 11 bases. The CDR3 sequence is 19 residues long. Germline loops: CDR1 SGHTA, CDR2 FQGNSA. Trimming at V came to 2 bases and at J to 0 bases, leaving 12 bases not matched to a gene. The CDR3 loop is CASSLKVWGGTGGSYEQYF. The CDR3 nucleotides are TGTGCCAGCAGCTTAAAGGTTTGGGGGGGGACAGGGGGCTCCTACGAGCAGTACTTC.

The V call is TRBV5-1, the J call TRBJ2-7; tentatively, D is TRBD2 (5 bases). V gave up 3 bases and J gave up 7 bases, with 17 bases separating them. The CDR3 contains 14 residues. CDR1 SGHRS and CDR2 YFSETQ come from the germline V gene. Written as DNA, the CDR3 is TGCGCCAGCAGCTGGGAGCCCAGAAGAGGGGAGCAGTACTTC. Its protein is CASSWEPRRGEQYF.

This clone showed up just once. The chain combines TRBV7-8 with TRBJ2-2; D is possibly TRBD2 (6 bases). The germline V and J ends were trimmed by 4 bases and 5 bases, with 8 bases remaining between them. The CDR3 is 13 amino acids. The germline V gene encodes CDR1 SGHVS and CDR2 FQNEAQ. CDR3 sequence (DNA): TGTGCCAGCAGCTCCCGGGAGACCGGGGAGCTGTTTTTT. Its protein product is CASSSRETGELFF.

The chain carries TRBV5-1 and TRBJ1-2, with TRBD1 as a possible D gene (5 bases). V was cut by 3 bases and J by 2 bases, with 14 bases left in between. Germline V gene data show CDR1 as SGHRS and CDR2 as YFSETQ. This CDR3 is built from 15 residues. For the CDR3, the DNA is TGCGCCAGCAGCTCCCCCGGGACTGAAAACTATGGCTACACCTTC. Its translation is CASSSPGTENYGYTF.

This clone was counted only a few times. The rearrangement links TRBV27 to TRBJ2-7; the D gene is possibly TRBD1 (6 bases). The CDR3 contains 13 residues. V was clipped by 4 bases and J by 2 bases, with 9 bases between them. Germline lookup yields CDR1 MNHEY and CDR2 SMNVEV (reference sequence). CDR3 sequence: CASSSGVAYEQYF. CDR3 sequence (DNA): TGTGCCAGCAGTTCAGGGGTGGCCTACGAGCAGTACTTC.